Listed here is a single TCR beta chain. Its antigen is undetermined. The sample originates from a study of cytomegalovirus exposure and HLA in healthy donors. Study-wide points: The listing of some 170 TCR beta chains classed them as cytomegalovirus-associated.

The data were produced by immunoSEQ multiplex PCR, yet TCRdb's version contains in-frame clones alone and is incomplete. The table includes tens of thousands of clones, around 94% detected once. The validation cohort, a group of around 130 subjects, included the donors and was separate from the roughly 700-subject first cohort. The V end was cut by 2 bases, the J end by 5 bases, with 13 bases between. The CDR3 spans 14 residues. CDR1 MNHNY and CDR2 SVGAGI come from the germline V gene (reference sequence). The sequenced material came from PBMCs. The rearrangement joins TRBV6-6 to TRBJ2-7; maybe TRBD1 (6 bases). The sequence was collected from a woman aged 18-29 years in good health and CMV-seropositive. CDR3 residues: CASSYNRAGHEQYF. The CDR3, as DNA: TGTGCCAGCAGTTACAACAGGGCTGGGCACGAGCAGTACTTC.